The next 2 T cell receptor beta chains were all read from a single sample in a study of CD8+ T cells in alopecia areata. Extraction of RNA preceded its reverse transcription into cDNA, which served as the sequencing template. Sequencing was performed with immunoSEQ multiplex PCR; in TCRdb, only in-frame clones are kept and a portion is missing. Among approximately 280,000 clones listed, 58% were seen once. Treatment described: oral pan-JAK inhibitor, 5-10 mg twice daily. This specimen was CD4+ T cells sorted from blood, taken at week 24, from a patient treated with tofacitinib. These receptors were collected from a human donor with alopecia areata.

The rearrangement joins TRBV9 to TRBJ2-7; 7 bases are a match to TRBD1. CDR3 length: 17 residues. The germline V gene has CDR1 SGDLS and CDR2 YYNGEE. The ends lost 0 bases at V and 6 bases at J; junction bases unmatched: 15. CDR3 in DNA: TGTGCCAGCAGCGTAGCTGAAGGGGGCGTCCTTCAAGGCGAGCAGTACTTC. It encodes CASSVAEGGVLQGEQYF.

The chain uses TRBV29-1 and TRBJ2-7; D remains unclear. The V gene's germline CDR1 is SQVTM and CDR2 ANQGSEA. With 0 bases removed from V and 5 bases from J, the gap between germline ends came to 20 bases. CDR3 length: 16 residues. The CDR3 region has the DNA TGCAGCGTTGAAGATTGGGTGCCGGGTTTACCCCACGAGCAGTACTTC. It encodes CSVEDWVPGLPHEQYF.